The rows below give T cell receptor beta chains drawn from one sample of a study of T cells after yellow fever vaccination. MiXCR was run by TCRdb on the 5' RACE reads, yielding one entry per CDR3 protein. The data hold approximately 550,000 distinct CDR3 sequences, with approximately 21% observed a single time. The input for sequencing was PBMCs, taken 15 days after the yellow fever booster vaccination. The source is a man in his thirties or forties who received the YFV17D yellow fever vaccine. Each CDR3 is given with its conserved first and last residue. Fields, in order: J gene, clone size, V gene, CDR3 length, D gene, CDR3 protein. A D gene is named only where the DNA matches it firmly. Rows give clone size only sometimes, using once, few, many, or a class for an expanded clone.

>TRBJ1-1|.|TRBV25-1|14|.
CASRAWQGNTEAFF
>TRBJ2-1|few|TRBV29-1|18|.
CSVAFRLTWERLRNEQFF
>TRBJ2-7|.|TRBV4-3|16|.
CASSRGRGWERYEQYF
>TRBJ2-1|few|TRBV5-1|13|.
CASRDNSYNEQFF
>TRBJ1-5|.|TRBV24-1|16|TRBD1
CATSDRGTGGNQPQHF
>TRBJ2-2|few|TRBV14|14|.
CASSPFPVAGELFF
>TRBJ2-3|.|TRBV5-1|15|TRBD2
CASRREGLDSDTQYF
>TRBJ2-7|.|TRBV5-4|15|TRBD2
CASSSGLADHREQYF
>TRBJ2-7|many|TRBV4-3|16|.
CASSQDIRQGRYEQYF
>TRBJ2-1|many|TRBV5-1|15|.
CASSLSGSSYNEQFF
>TRBJ1-1|few|TRBV5-1|15|TRBD1
CASNLGQEMNTEAFF
>TRBJ2-5|many|TRBV10-3|14|TRBD1
CAIMGTGSGETQYF
>TRBJ2-3|few|TRBV5-1|14|TRBD2
CASRAGYLTDTQYF
>TRBJ2-5|few|TRBV18|15|.
CASSPPGEGRETQYF
>TRBJ2-2|.|TRBV7-9|15|TRBD1
CASNLGQGNTGELFF
>TRBJ2-7|.|TRBV3-1|12|.
CASSRLDSEQYF
>TRBJ2-5|few|TRBV10-1|13|.
CASSVSPQETQYF
>TRBJ2-7|.|TRBV5-4|16|TRBD1
CASSLWTGTGFYEQYF
>TRBJ2-5|.|TRBV7-9|14|.
CASSSTGYYETQYF
>TRBJ2-3|.|TRBV12-3/TRBV12-4|16|TRBD1
CASSSGGNRGTDTQYF
>TRBJ2-5|few|TRBV29-1|15|.
CSVVGGGATAETQYF
>TRBJ1-1|.|TRBV28|12|.
CASTTGNTEAFF
>TRBJ2-7|.|TRBV5-1|14|.
CASSLASEGYEQYF
>TRBJ2-1|.|TRBV14|14|.
CASSRTSTYNEQFF
>TRBJ2-7|.|TRBV19|14|.
CASTPTLQRYEQYF
>TRBJ2-3|.|TRBV24-1|14|.
CAPPTGGPPDTQYF
>TRBJ2-7|few|TRBV27|15|TRBD1
CASSSSSTGPYEQYF
>TRBJ2-3|.|TRBV19|17|.
CASTDRRGFSSTDTQYF
>TRBJ2-1|.|TRBV4-2|14|.
CASSQVLSYNEQFF
>TRBJ2-3|few|TRBV29-1|12|.
CSVVYEADTQYF
>TRBJ2-1|.|TRBV20-1|14|.
CSTGHSTLYNEQFF
>TRBJ2-3|.|TRBV20-1|14|TRBD2
CSASGGVVLDTQYF
>TRBJ2-1|.|TRBV14|12|.
CASSQARNEQFF
>TRBJ2-6|few|TRBV6-5|16|.
CASTPLGPSGANVLTF
>TRBJ2-7|many|TRBV7-2|11|.
CASSFTHEQYF
>TRBJ1-1|.|TRBV7-4|11|.
CASRGGAEAFF
>TRBJ2-1|few|TRBV6-5|16|.
CASSYLAGSSYNEQFF
>TRBJ2-7|few|TRBV27|17|.
CASSLTTIAGSSYEQYF
>TRBJ2-5|.|TRBV20-1|13|.
CSATGGPKETQYF
>TRBJ2-1|few|TRBV6-1|13|.
CASTIGGGNEQFF
>TRBJ2-7|many|TRBV18|14|.
CASSPRTGTYEQYF
>TRBJ2-1|.|TRBV10-1|14|.
CASSHLDDVDEQFF
>TRBJ2-3|.|TRBV7-2|15|.
CASSGGPLAVDTQYF
>TRBJ2-1|few|TRBV7-2|14|TRBD2
CASSLMGGSDEQFF
>TRBJ2-3|.|TRBV12-5|16|.
CASALTGDSLTDTQYF